This T cell receptor beta chain was recovered during a study of cytomegalovirus exposure and HLA in healthy donors. Findings and limits, study-wide: Most CMV-associated TCR beta chains were later found to appear HLA-restricted. Most TCR sequences were rare, but some public TCRs occurred in many donors.

On this clone itself: As yet, its antigen is unknown.

The CDR3 is 15 residues long. The germline CDR1 and CDR2 sequences are SGHTA and FQGNSA. The V end was cut by 1 base, the J end by 1 base, with 8 bases between. Researchers ran the PCR with 60 Vbeta and 13 Jbeta primers. The assay was immunoSEQ multiplex PCR, and TCRdb's table has in-frame clones only and misses some. The table lists roughly 100,000 clones, approximately 76% of them singletons, with around 20% in the top ten. What was sequenced was PBMCs. This TCR came from a woman between 55 and 75 years old in good health and CMV-seropositive. V is TRBV7-2 and J is TRBJ1-5; D possibly corresponds to TRBD1 (5 bases). The CDR3 loop is CASSLGAGSNQPQHF. CDR3 in DNA: TGTGCCAGCAGCTTAGGGGCAGGGAGCAATCAGCCCCAGCATTTT.